This T cell receptor (beta chain) was recovered during a study of blood T cell repertoires in COVID-19. Study details: Samples came from the United States, Italy and Spain, spanning acute and convalescent COVID-19. T cells, B-cell-depleted T cells, or PBMCs provided the cDNA or gDNA that served as material.

In the study's own analysis: For nucleated cells, counts were estimated from reference gene primer amplification. TCRdb's copy holds only in-frame clones and misses some; the assay was immunoSEQ multiplex PCR. The DNA was the basis for D and trimming; V, J and clone size are from that table. The sample lists about 120,000 clones, about 83% seen once, with 5.5% to 6% in the top ten. Losses at the gene ends were 4 bases for V and 0 bases for J; bases not matched to a gene: 11. Germline CDR1 reads LGHNA; CDR2 reads YNFKEQ. This CDR3 has 17 amino acids. The receptor comes from a man older than 75 with active or convalescent COVID-19. This chain uses TRBV4-2 with TRBJ1-1; 7 bases are shared with TRBD1. Sequencing used peripheral blood. CDR3 nucleotide sequence: TGTGCCAGCAGCCCCCGGGGAGGACAGGATATGAACACTGAAGCTTTCTTT. It translates to CASSPRGGQDMNTEAFF.